This is a list of T cell receptor beta chains from one sample in a study of blood T cells in healthy people across ages. TCRdb re-derived calls from the 5' RACE reads in MiXCR, one entry per CDR3 protein. The table has 1.2 million to 1.5 million distinct CDR3 sequences, approximately 63% seen once. The material sequenced was blood. These TCRs come from a man aged 18 to 35 in good health. The CDR3 runs from the conserved cysteine through the conserved F or W. The order of the fields is J gene, clone size, D gene, V gene, CDR3 DNA, CDR3 protein. The D gene is left open where the match is weak. Part of the rows lack a size; the others show once, few, many or a class for expanded clones.

TRBJ2-6 | . | . | TRBV28 | TGTGCCAGCAGTTTTCTGCCCGGGGACCCTTCTGGGGCCAACGTCCGGACTTTC | CASSFLPGDPSGANVRTF
TRBJ2-5 | . | . | TRBV20-1 | TGCAGTGCTCAGCGGGACACACAAGAGACCCAGTACTTC | CSAQRDTQETQYF
TRBJ2-1 | few | . | TRBV4-2 | TGTGCCAGCAGCCTGAATCGAGGCGAAGGCAATGAGCAGTTCTTC | CASSLNRGEGNEQFF
TRBJ2-2 | . | . | TRBV4-2 | TGTGCCAGCAGCCAAGAGCGCTACAGTGGCGGGGAGCTGTTTTTT | CASSQERYSGGELFF
TRBJ2-7 | . | . | TRBV11-2 | TGTGCCAGCAGCTCCCGGGAGAACAGCGCAACCTACAATGAGCAGTACTTC | CASSSRENSATYNEQYF
TRBJ2-3 | . | . | TRBV2 | TGTGCCAGCAGTGTTAGCGGGACAGGAGGCACAGATACGCAGTATTTT | CASSVSGTGGTDTQYF
TRBJ2-5 | . | . | TRBV29-1 | TGCAGCGTCTCCCCGGTACGTGGGATTCAAGAGACCCAGTACTTC | CSVSPVRGIQETQYF
TRBJ2-1 | . | TRBD2 | TRBV4-1 | TGCGCCAGCAGCCAAGACCCCCTAGCGGTTCAGCAGTTCTTC | CASSQDPLAVQQFF
TRBJ1-4 | once | . | TRBV7-2 | TGTGCCAGCAGAGACGACAGCGTTAATGAAAAACTGTTTTTT | CASRDDSVNEKLFF
TRBJ2-1 | . | TRBD2 | TRBV20-1 | TGCAGTGCTAGAGCGGCGGGGGAAGTCTCTTTAAGAGAGCAGTTCTTC | CSARAAGEVSLREQFF
TRBJ1-2 | few | . | TRBV20-1 | TGCAGTGCTAGACCGCGGGAGCAGGCCCCCATCCTCTATGGCTACACCTTC | CSARPREQAPILYGYTF
TRBJ1-5 | . | . | TRBV6-2/TRBV6-3 | TGTGCCAGCAGGGACAGCCAGTATAGCAATCAGCCCCAGCATTTT | CASRDSQYSNQPQHF
TRBJ2-5 | once | . | TRBV6-5 | TGTGCCAGCAGTTACACGCACGGAGTCCAAGAGACCCAGTACTTC | CASSYTHGVQETQYF
TRBJ2-1 | . | . | TRBV4-2 | TGTGCCAGCAGCCAGCGAGCGGGCCGAATACGCAATGAGCAGTTCTTC | CASSQRAGRIRNEQFF
TRBJ1-2 | . | . | TRBV7-9 | TGTGCCAGCAGCTTACGATGGGATGGCTACACCTTC | CASSLRWDGYTF
TRBJ1-2 | . | TRBD1 | TRBV27 | TGTGCCAGCAGGCTACAGGGGAGAGGTGGCTATGGCTACACCTTC | CASRLQGRGGYGYTF
TRBJ2-1 | . | TRBD2 | TRBV6-1 | TGTGCCAGCAGCCAAATCAACACGGGACTAGCGGATATCGACAATGAGCAGTTCTTC | CASSQINTGLADIDNEQFF
TRBJ2-3 | few | . | TRBV2 | TGTGCCAGCAAGGGACTTCCCACAGATACGCAGTATTTT | CASKGLPTDTQYF
TRBJ2-2 | once | . | TRBV11-2 | TGTGCCAGCAGCTTAGTAGGGTGGATGAACACCGGGGAGCTGTTTTTT | CASSLVGWMNTGELFF
TRBJ1-5 | . | TRBD1 | TRBV29-1 | TGCAGCGTTGCGGACAGGGTTGGCAATCAGCCCCAGCATTTT | CSVADRVGNQPQHF
TRBJ1-2 | . | . | TRBV7-2 | TGTGCCAGCAGACTGGCAGGGACGCTTGTTGGCTACACCTTC | CASRLAGTLVGYTF
TRBJ1-6 | . | . | TRBV5-6 | TGTGCCAGCAGCGCAGTCGAACCGACCAGCTTACCCCTCCACTTT | CASSAVEPTSLPLHF
TRBJ1-2 | . | . | TRBV15 | TGTGCCACCAGCAGGTCCACGAGGCAGACTAACTATGGCTACACCTTC | CATSRSTRQTNYGYTF
TRBJ1-2 | once | . | TRBV30 | TGTGCCTGGAGTGCTGCCCCGGATGGCTACACCTTC | CAWSAAPDGYTF
TRBJ2-7 | . | TRBD1 | TRBV20-1 | TGCAGTGCCGGACAGGGTAGCCCCTACGAGCAGTACTTC | CSAGQGSPYEQYF
TRBJ2-7 | . | . | TRBV20-1 | TGCGGAATAAAGTGGGGTTACGAGCAGTACTTC | CGIKWGYEQYF
TRBJ2-7 | many | . | TRBV7-2 | TGTGCCAGCAGCTTAGGCGGGGCTCGGTACCCCATCTACGAGCAGTACTTC | CASSLGGARYPIYEQYF
TRBJ1-2 | . | TRBD1 | TRBV4-1 | TGCGCCAGCAGCCAAGGTGACGGGACAGGTCCTAACTATGGCTACACCTTC | CASSQGDGTGPNYGYTF
TRBJ2-4 | once | . | TRBV7-2 | TGTGCCAGCAGCTCCATAACAGGAATTCAGTACTTC | CASSSITGIQYF
TRBJ2-7 | . | TRBD1 | TRBV6-2/TRBV6-3 | TGTGCCAGCAGTTCCCTTGGACAGGGGAGGTCCGAGCAGTACTTC | CASSSLGQGRSEQYF
TRBJ2-1 | . | TRBD2 | TRBV5-1 | TGCGCCAGCAGCTTGGTGGGACTAGTTTCCTACAATGAGCAGTTCTTC | CASSLVGLVSYNEQFF
TRBJ2-3 | . | . | TRBV24-1 | TGTGCCAGCCAATGGGGTCCACGACGTCCCACAGATACGCAGTATTTT | CASQWGPRRPTDTQYF
TRBJ2-7 | many | . | TRBV28 | TGTGCCAGCAGTCCTGGGCGGTACGAGCAGTACTTC | CASSPGRYEQYF
TRBJ2-7 | . | TRBD1 | TRBV20-1 | TGCAGTGCTGGCGACAGGGACCGACCCTACGAGCAGTACTTC | CSAGDRDRPYEQYF
TRBJ2-7 | few | TRBD2 | TRBV29-1 | TGCAGCGTGGGAGGGGTCTCCTACGAGCAGTACTTC | CSVGGVSYEQYF
TRBJ2-7 | many | TRBD1 | TRBV6-5 | TGTGCCAGCAGTTACGGGACAGCCTCCTACGAGCAGTACTTC | CASSYGTASYEQYF
TRBJ2-5 | . | . | TRBV4-1 | TGCGCCAGCAGCCAAGCGGACGTTAGGGAGACCCAGTACTTC | CASSQADVRETQYF
TRBJ1-1 | . | TRBD1 | TRBV6-2/TRBV6-3 | TGTGCCAGCAGTTACTTGGACAGGGGCACTGAAGCTTTCTTT | CASSYLDRGTEAFF
TRBJ2-3 | . | TRBD2 | TRBV20-1 | TGCAGTGCTAGAGGGACTAGTATGACAGATACGCAGTATTTT | CSARGTSMTDTQYF
TRBJ2-7 | . | . | TRBV7-6 | TGTGCCAGCAGCGCACAACCATATTACGAGCAGTACTTC | CASSAQPYYEQYF
TRBJ1-2 | few | . | TRBV7-8 | TGTGCCAGCAGCTTAGTTCAGGGGTCCGACTATGGCTACACCTTC | CASSLVQGSDYGYTF
TRBJ1-2 | once | . | TRBV5-1 | TGCGCCAGCAGCAACAACGGGGGGTATGGCTACACCTTC | CASSNNGGYGYTF
TRBJ2-7 | . | . | TRBV9 | TGTGCCAGCAGCGTAGGTCTAGCCCCCTGGGACGAGCAGTACTTC | CASSVGLAPWDEQYF
TRBJ2-1 | . | TRBD1 | TRBV18 | TGTGCCAGCTCACCAACGGGACAGGGGTACAATGAGCAGTTCTTC | CASSPTGQGYNEQFF
TRBJ1-5 | . | . | TRBV3-1 | TGTGCCAGCAGCCAAGATTCTCTGCGTCAGCCCCAGCATTTT | CASSQDSLRQPQHF
TRBJ1-2 | . | . | TRBV7-9 | TGTGCCAGCAGCTTAGGGCACGACGGCTACACCTTC | CASSLGHDGYTF
TRBJ2-3 | . | . | TRBV4-2 | TGTGCCAGCAGCCAAGAAACCATAGATACGCAGTATTTT | CASSQETIDTQYF
TRBJ2-2 | . | TRBD1 | TRBV29-1 | TGCAGCGTTTTATCTACAGGGGCCGGGGAGCTGTTTTTT | CSVLSTGAGELFF
TRBJ1-1 | . | . | TRBV5-1 | TGCGCCAGCAGCTTGATCGGAGACACTGAAGCTTTCTTT | CASSLIGDTEAFF
TRBJ2-1 | . | TRBD2 | TRBV4-1 | TGCGCCAGCAGCCGGTTAGCGGGGGGCGCCTACAATGAGCAGTTCTTC | CASSRLAGGAYNEQFF
TRBJ1-3 | . | . | TRBV4-2 | TGTGCCAGCAGCCAAGATTCCGCAGGGGTAATTGGAAACACCATATATTTT | CASSQDSAGVIGNTIYF
TRBJ2-5 | few | . | TRBV6-4 | TGTGCCAGCAGTCGAACAGGGTTGGGGTTTGCTGAGCAGTACTTC | CASSRTGLGFAEQYF
TRBJ2-1 | . | TRBD2 | TRBV29-1 | TGCAGCGTTGAAAGGGTAGCGGGAGTTGAGCAGTTCTTC | CSVERVAGVEQFF
TRBJ1-2 | . | . | TRBV12-3/TRBV12-4 | TGTGCCAGCAGTCCCCCAATTCGGGCCGGCTACACCTTC | CASSPPIRAGYTF